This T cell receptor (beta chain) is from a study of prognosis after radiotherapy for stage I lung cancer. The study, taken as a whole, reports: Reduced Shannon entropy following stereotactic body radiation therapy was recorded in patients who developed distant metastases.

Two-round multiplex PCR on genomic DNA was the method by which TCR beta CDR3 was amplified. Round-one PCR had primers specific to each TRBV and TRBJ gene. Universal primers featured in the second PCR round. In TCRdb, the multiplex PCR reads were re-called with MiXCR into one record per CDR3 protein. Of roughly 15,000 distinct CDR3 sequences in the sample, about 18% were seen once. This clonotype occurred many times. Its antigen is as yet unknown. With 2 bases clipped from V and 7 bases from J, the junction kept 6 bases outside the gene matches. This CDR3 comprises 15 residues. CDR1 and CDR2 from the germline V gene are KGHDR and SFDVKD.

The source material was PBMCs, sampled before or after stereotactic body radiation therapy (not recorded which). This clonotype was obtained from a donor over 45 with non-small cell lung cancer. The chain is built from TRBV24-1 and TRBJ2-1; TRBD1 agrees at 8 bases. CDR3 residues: CATSDSQGAFNEQFF. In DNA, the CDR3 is TGTGCCACCAGTGATTCCCAGGGGGCGTTTAATGAGCAGTTCTTC.